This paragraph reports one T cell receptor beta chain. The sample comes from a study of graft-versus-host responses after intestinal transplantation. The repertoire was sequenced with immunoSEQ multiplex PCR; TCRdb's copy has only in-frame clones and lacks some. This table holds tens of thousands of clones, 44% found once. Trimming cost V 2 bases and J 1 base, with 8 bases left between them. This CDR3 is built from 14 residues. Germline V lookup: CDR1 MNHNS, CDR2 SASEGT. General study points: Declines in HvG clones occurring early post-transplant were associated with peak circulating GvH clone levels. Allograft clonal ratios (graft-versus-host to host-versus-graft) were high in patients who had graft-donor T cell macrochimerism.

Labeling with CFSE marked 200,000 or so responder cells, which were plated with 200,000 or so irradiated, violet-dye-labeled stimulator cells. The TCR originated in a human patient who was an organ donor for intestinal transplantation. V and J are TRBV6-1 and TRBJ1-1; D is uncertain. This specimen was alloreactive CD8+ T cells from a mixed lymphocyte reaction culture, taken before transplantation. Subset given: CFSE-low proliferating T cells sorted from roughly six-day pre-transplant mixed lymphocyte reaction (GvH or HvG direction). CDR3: CASSEWLGNTEAFF. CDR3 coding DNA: TGTGCCAGCAGTGAATGGCTTGGGAACACTGAAGCTTTCTTT.